The 25 T cell receptor beta chains reported below all come from one sample, sequenced in a study of T cell responses to AZD1222 COVID-19 vaccine. Measured with immunoSEQ multiplex PCR; TCRdb has only the in-frame clones, and not every one. The profile shows 100,000 or so clones, roughly 88% of them singletons. The sample was peripheral blood, taken on day 0 of AZD1222 vaccination. These receptor sequences come from an adult in good health.

This CDR3 reads CASSEADPGTGELFF. The CDR3 region has the DNA TGCGCCAGCAGTGAGGCCGACCCTGGCACCGGGGAGCTGTTTTTT. The chain combines TRBV10-1 with TRBJ2-2; no clear D gene. The V and J ends lost 2 bases and 4 bases respectively, with 11 bases between them. Germline CDR1 WNHNN, CDR2 SYGVQD (reference sequence). The CDR3 is 15 amino acids.

The CDR3 spells CATSRNGGGEQYF. As DNA, the CDR3 is TGTGCCACCAGCCGAAACGGGGGGGGCGAGCAGTACTTC. The chain couples TRBV15 to TRBJ2-7; 8 bases fit TRBD2. This CDR3 is built from 13 residues. The J segment lost 6 bases and the V segment lost 5 bases, leaving 6 bases of the junction unmatched. CDR1 is LNHNV, CDR2 YYDKDF, per germline (reference sequence).

The gene calls are TRBV19 and TRBJ2-1; 10 bases are a match to TRBD2. Germline CDR1 is LNHDA and CDR2 is SQIVND (reference sequence). V was clipped by 8 bases and J by 2 bases; unmatched bases: 6. CDR3 length equals 15 residues. The CDR3 DNA reads TGTGCCAGTTCATCACTAGCGGGGACCTACAATGAGCAGTTCTTC. This translates into CASSSLAGTYNEQFF.

This chain links TRBV6-1 with TRBJ2-1, with D uncertain. The CDR3 has 16 amino acids. The germline V gene has CDR1 MNHNS and CDR2 SASEGT. Between the trimmed V and J ends, which lost 0 bases and 8 bases, there was a span of 17 bases. CDR3 sequence (DNA): TGTGCCAGCAGTGAAGCGGGGTTCAGGCACACGGATGAGCAGTTCTTC. It specifies CASSEAGFRHTDEQFF.

This chain joins TRBV11-3 and TRBJ2-4; possible D gene TRBD2, 6 bases. Trimming took off 3 bases at V and 3 bases at J, with 12 bases between the two ends. The CDR3 totals 15 residues. Germline-derived CDR1 and CDR2 are SGHNT and YENEEA. In DNA form, the CDR3 reads TGTGCCAGCAGCTTTGAGGCGGGATTCAAAAACATTCAGTACTTC. Translating it yields CASSFEAGFKNIQYF.

The V gene is TRBV11-3, the J gene TRBJ1-1; D is unclear. Trimming took off 1 base at V and 0 bases at J, with 9 bases between the two ends. The CDR3 totals 15 residues. Germline V CDR1 and CDR2: SGHNT, YENEEA. CDR3 DNA: TGTGCCAGCAGCTTAGGCGGACCGGTGAACACTGAAGCTTTCTTT. Translation: CASSLGGPVNTEAFF.

The J gene is TRBJ1-4, the V gene TRBV28, with 10 bases that match TRBD1. Germline V gene lookup returns CDR1 MDHEN and CDR2 SYDVKM. CDR3 length equals 16 residues. The V gene end was trimmed by 3 bases and the J gene end by 8 bases; junction bases not matched to a gene: 9. CDR3 protein: CASSLPGQGVREKLFF. The DNA of the CDR3 is TGTGCCAGCAGTTTGCCCGGACAGGGGGTCAGAGAAAAACTGTTTTTT.

The chain is built from TRBV2 and TRBJ2-7; no clear D gene. The CDR3 extends over 11 amino acids. Germline values: CDR1 SNHLY, CDR2 FYNNEI. Trimming removed 6 bases from V and 3 bases from J, with 6 bases in between. The CDR3 loop is CASRVSYEQYF. The CDR3 nucleotides read TGTGCCAGCAGAGTCAGCTACGAGCAGTACTTC.

The chain carries TRBV7-9 and TRBJ1-1; no definite D call. The germline V gene has CDR1 SEHNR and CDR2 FQNEAQ (reference sequence). Trimming left V 4 bases short and J 5 bases short, with 5 bases between. This CDR3 is built from 11 residues. CDR3: CASSSGTEAFF. DNA for the CDR3: TGTGCCAGCAGCTCCGGGACTGAAGCTTTCTTT.

The chain couples TRBV6-5 to TRBJ1-4; D gene unclear. The CDR3 length is 16 residues. Trimming took 2 bases from V and 0 from J, leaving 10 bases between them. Germline V gives CDR1 MNHEY, CDR2 SVGAGI. The CDR3 loop reads CASSYQAPPTNEKLFF. Here the CDR3 DNA reads TGTGCCAGCAGTTACCAGGCCCCTCCAACTAATGAAAAACTGTTTTTT.

The V and J genes are TRBV24-1 and TRBJ2-5, with 9 bases that match TRBD1. The CDR3 sequence is 16 residues long. Trimming took 3 bases from V and 5 from J; bases not matched to a gene: 9. The germline V gene has CDR1 KGHDR and CDR2 SFDVKD. The DNA of the CDR3 is TGTGCCACCAGTGATCCCACGGGACAGGGTGGGGAGACCCAGTACTTC. Protein sequence: CATSDPTGQGGETQYF.

This clone was counted only a few times. The chain combines TRBV4-3 with TRBJ2-1; a weak D match, TRBD1 (6 bases). Germline loops: CDR1 LGHNA, CDR2 YSLEER. CDR3 size: 13 residues. V was clipped by 1 base and J by 9 bases, with 10 bases between them. The chain's CDR3 is CASSQVQGTEQFF. CDR3 in DNA: TGCGCCAGCAGCCAAGTACAGGGCACTGAGCAGTTCTTC.

The rearrangement joins TRBV5-6 to TRBJ1-5; D remains ambiguous. V was cut by 2 bases and J by 7 bases, with 13 bases left in between. The CDR3 is 14 residues long. Germline CDR1 reads SGHDT; CDR2 reads YYEEEE. CDR3 amino acids: CASSFWGFAQPQHF. The CDR3 bases are TGTGCCAGCAGCTTTTGGGGATTTGCGCAGCCCCAGCATTTT.

The V call is TRBV5-1, the J call TRBJ2-3, with 11 positions matching TRBD1. Germline V gene data show CDR1 as SGHRS and CDR2 as YFSETQ. V was pared by 3 bases and J by 1 base, with 1 base of the junction left unmatched. The CDR3 covers 15 residues. CDR3 DNA sequence: TGCGCCAGCAGCTGGGGACAGGGGGGCACAGATACGCAGTATTTT. Translating gives CASSWGQGGTDTQYF.

V gene TRBV19 combines with J gene TRBJ2-7; the match to TRBD1 covers 12 bases. Unmatched junction bases numbered 5, after V lost 5 bases and J lost 6 bases. The CDR3 length is 14 residues. CDR1 is LNHDA and CDR2 is SQIVND in the germline V gene (reference sequence). This CDR3 is CASSDRDRGREQYF. CDR3 sequence (DNA): TGTGCCAGTAGTGACCGGGACAGGGGGCGCGAGCAGTACTTC.

The table lists this clone with a count of one. This chain connects TRBV5-5 to TRBJ1-2; D unresolved. The CDR3 is 13 amino acids. Trimming took off 6 bases at V and 6 bases at J, with 15 bases between the two ends. Germline CDR1 is SGHKS and CDR2 is YYEKEE (reference sequence). The CDR3 loop is CASTLRVGDGYTF. CDR3 nucleotides: TGTGCCAGCACCCTACGTGTTGGGGATGGCTACACCTTC.

The chain links TRBV7-3 to TRBJ1-1; 8 positions match TRBD1. V gave up 5 bases and J gave up 1 base; unmatched junction bases: 3. The V gene's germline CDR1 is SGHTA and CDR2 FQGTGA. The CDR3 covers 14 residues. CDR3 protein: CASSHGTGNTEAFF. The CDR3 nucleotides are TGTGCCAGCAGCCACGGGACAGGGAACACTGAAGCTTTCTTT.

The chain's CDR3 is CASSVGDRVGIYEQYF. CDR3 sequence (DNA): TGTGCCAGCAGCGTAGGGGACAGGGTAGGGATCTACGAGCAGTACTTC. This chain links TRBV9 with TRBJ2-7, with TRBD1 identical over 9 bases. J gave up 3 bases and V 0 bases, and 7 bases lay outside the gene matches. CDR3 length equals 16 residues. Germline loops: CDR1 SGDLS, CDR2 YYNGEE.

The V and J genes are TRBV4-1 and TRBJ1-6; possibly TRBD1 for D (5 bases). The V gene's germline CDR1 is MGHRA and CDR2 YSYEKL. The CDR3 contains 17 residues. Trimming removed 5 bases at V and 0 bases at J, with 14 bases between. CDR3 sequence: CASSSRDGSSYNSPLHF. As DNA, the CDR3 is TGCGCCAGCAGCTCCCGGGACGGGAGCTCCTATAATTCACCCCTCCACTTT.

The chain is built from TRBV3-1 (or the pseudogene TRBV3-2) and TRBJ2-2, with D unclear. Germline V gene lookup returns CDR1 LGHDT and CDR2 YNNKEL (reference sequence). The V end lost 0 bases, the J end lost 1 base, and 6 bases lay between the germline ends. The CDR3 contains 15 residues. In nucleotides, the CDR3 is TGTGCCAGCAGCCAAGACTGGAGGAACACCGGGGAGCTGTTTTTT. Residues: CASSQDWRNTGELFF.

The chain uses TRBV11-3 and TRBJ1-1, with 7 bases matching TRBD1. The CDR3 contains 14 residues. The V gene's germline CDR1 is SGHNT and CDR2 YENEEA. Germline trimming cut 0 bases from V and 4 bases from J; bases unmatched to any gene: 2. In DNA form, the CDR3 reads TGTGCCAGCAGCTTAGAGCCAGGGGGCACTGAAGCTTTCTTT. Its protein is CASSLEPGGTEAFF.

The rearrangement joins TRBV4-2 to TRBJ2-2; D ambiguous. CDR1 LGHNA and CDR2 YNFKEQ come from the germline V gene. The V end was cut by 0 bases, the J end by 5 bases, with 7 bases between. The CDR3 runs to 14 residues. The DNA for the CDR3 is TGTGCCAGCAGCCAAGATCAGAATACCGGGGAGCTGTTTTTT. Its translation: CASSQDQNTGELFF.

This clone showed up just once. The chain employs TRBV11-2 and TRBJ2-7; 10 nucleotides align to TRBD2. Germline V gene data show CDR1 as SGHAT and CDR2 as FQNNGV. With V trimmed by 1 base and J by 3 bases, 6 bases remained unmatched. This CDR3 region has 16 residues. This CDR3 reads CASSLVLAGILYEQYF. In DNA form, the CDR3 reads TGTGCCAGCAGCTTAGTACTAGCGGGAATCCTCTACGAGCAGTACTTC.

The chain carries TRBV5-6 and TRBJ2-6; D not resolved. CDR1 is SGHDT and CDR2 is YYEEEE in the germline V gene. This CDR3 has 15 amino acids. V shed 6 bases and J shed 1 base, with 11 bases lying between them. The chain's CDR3 is CASTWLGSGANVLTF. The CDR3 DNA reads TGTGCCAGCACCTGGTTGGGGTCTGGGGCCAACGTCCTGACTTTC.

This sequence joins TRBV6-5 and TRBJ1-4; D unclear. Germline loops: CDR1 MNHEY, CDR2 SVGAGI. The germline V and J ends were trimmed by 5 bases and 4 bases, with 14 bases remaining between them. The CDR3 has 15 amino acids. This chain's CDR3 is CASSPRAKNNEKLFF. The CDR3 coding sequence is TGTGCCAGCAGTCCCCGAGCCAAGAATAATGAAAAACTGTTTTTT.